These 31 T cell receptor beta chains came from one sample sequenced in a study of control samples from healthy donors and cancer patients. The protocol was immunoSEQ multiplex PCR, while the TCRdb copy is restricted to in-frame clones and leaves out a portion. The profile shows 400,000 to 500,000 clones, 80% to 95% of them singletons. Sequences were obtained from PBMCs. The receptor source for this set is a middle-aged man with head and neck cancer.

This chain uses TRBV28 with TRBJ1-4; possibly TRBD1 for D (6 bases). CDR1 and CDR2 from the germline V gene are MDHEN and SYDVKM. The CDR3 has 15 amino acids. V was clipped by 2 bases and J by 7 bases, with 14 bases between them. CDR3 sequence reads: CASSLGQGLGEKLFF. CDR3 DNA: TGTGCCAGCAGTTTAGGGCAGGGGCTTGGTGAAAAACTGTTTTTT.

Concerning this clone itself: In the same sample, other DNA sequences code for this CDR3. V and J are TRBV12-3 or TRBV12-4 and TRBJ2-7; D remains unclear. The CDR3 is 11 amino acids. Between the trimmed V and J ends, which lost 3 bases and 3 bases, there was a span of 3 bases. The CDR3 bases are TGTGCCAGCAGTTTTGGCTACGAGCAGTACTTC. This translates into CASSFGYEQYF.

The chain is built from TRBV30 and TRBJ2-1; 7 nucleotides align to TRBD2. V was clipped by 0 bases and J by 5 bases; unmatched bases: 4. The CDR3 is made up of 14 amino acids. CDR1 and CDR2 (germline): GTSNPN, SVGIG (reference sequence). The CDR3 region is CAWSVGLADNEQFF. The CDR3 DNA is TGTGCCTGGAGTGTAGGGCTAGCGGACAATGAGCAGTTCTTC.

About this clone itself: This sample includes further DNA sequences coding for the same CDR3. The chain uses TRBV29-1 and TRBJ2-2; D remains ambiguous. CDR1 SQVTM and CDR2 ANQGSEA come from the germline V gene. Trimming pared 3 bases from V and 4 bases from J, leaving 12 bases between. The CDR3 is 14 residues long. CDR3 loop: CSVEEATVTGELFF. The CDR3 DNA reads as TGCAGCGTTGAGGAAGCCACAGTCACCGGGGAGCTGTTTTTT.

V gene TRBV5-1 combines with J gene TRBJ2-7; a possible D gene is TRBD2 (5 bases). V was cut by 4 bases and J by 2 bases, with 13 bases left in between. The CDR3 contains 14 residues. Germline CDR1 reads SGHRS; CDR2 reads YFSETQ. In DNA form, the CDR3 reads TGCGCCAGCAGCCCACCGACACTAGCCTACGAGCAGTACTTC. The encoded protein is CASSPPTLAYEQYF.

The chain joins TRBV9 to TRBJ1-2, with D maybe TRBD1 (5 bases). The germline V and J ends were trimmed by 0 bases and 5 bases, with 11 bases remaining between them. CDR3 length equals 14 residues. Germline CDR1 SGDLS, CDR2 YYNGEE. CDR3 coding DNA: TGTGCCAGCAGCGTAGCGGGGACGGGATATGGCTACACCTTC. Translating gives CASSVAGTGYGYTF.

The gene calls are TRBV11-2 and TRBJ2-3, with D perhaps TRBD1 or TRBD2 (5 bases each). This CDR3 contains 15 residues. Germline-derived CDR1 and CDR2 are SGHAT and FQNNGV. Deletions cut 5 bases from V and 0 bases from J, with 12 bases between. CDR3 sequence (DNA): TGTGCCAGCAGCGCCGGGGCAGTCAGCACAGATACGCAGTATTTT. Translated, it gives CASSAGAVSTDTQYF.

The V call is TRBV7-9, the J call TRBJ1-5, with D maybe TRBD1 (6 bases). In germline, CDR1 is SEHNR, CDR2 FQNEAQ (reference sequence). V was trimmed by 5 bases and J by 2 bases, leaving 13 bases between them. The CDR3 sequence is 15 residues long. The CDR3: CASSAHRDGNQPQHF. The CDR3 DNA follows: TGTGCCAGCAGCGCACACAGGGACGGCAATCAGCCCCAGCATTTT.

This rearrangement joins TRBV4-3 to TRBJ1-6; 9 bases are a match to TRBD1. This CDR3 is 18 amino acids long. The germline gives CDR1 LGHNA, CDR2 YSLEER. V trimming: 0 bases; J trimming: 7 bases; junction bases outside the gene matches: 10. The DNA of the CDR3 is TGCGCCAGCAGCCAAGAAAGAACGGACAGGGGACAAAATTCACCCCTCCACTTT. This gives the protein CASSQERTDRGQNSPLHF.

This clone was observed a handful of times. J is TRBJ1-6 and V is TRBV19, with 11 bases aligning to TRBD1. CDR3 size: 14 residues. Germline assignment: CDR1 LNHDA and CDR2 SQIVND (reference sequence). V lost 3 bases to trimming and J lost 8 bases; unmatched junction nucleotides: 0. In nucleotides, the CDR3 is TGTGCCAGTAGTATGGGACAGGGGGATTCACCCCTCCACTTT. Translated: CASSMGQGDSPLHF.

The chain combines TRBV12-3 or TRBV12-4 with TRBJ1-4, with 10 bases fitting TRBD1. The CDR3 extends over 13 amino acids. V shed 6 bases, J shed 16 bases, and the junction held 11 bases outside the gene matches. Here the CDR3 DNA reads TGTGCCAGCAGCCCGACAGGGGGCGGGGATCGGTTTTTT. Amino acid sequence: CASSPTGGGDRFF.

This chain connects TRBV2 to TRBJ1-2; D gene ambiguous. V was clipped by 3 bases and J by 8 bases, with 10 bases between them. Germline V gives CDR1 SNHLY, CDR2 FYNNEI. This CDR3 spans 12 amino acids. The CDR3: CASSEEVGGYTF. Here the CDR3 DNA reads TGTGCCAGCAGTGAGGAGGTGGGGGGCTACACCTTC.

In this sample, this clone turned up once. The V call is TRBV30, the J call TRBJ1-1, with D maybe TRBD1 (5 bases). Germline CDR1 is GTSNPN and CDR2 is SVGIG (reference sequence). The CDR3 runs 16 residues. Trimming pared 8 bases from V and 3 bases from J, leaving 25 bases between. In DNA, the CDR3 is TGTGCCCGCCACAACCCCAGGGTGGGGAGGGACACTGAAGCTTTCTTT. Its translation: CARHNPRVGRDTEAFF.

This chain connects TRBV5-4 to TRBJ1-1, with D unresolved. Trimming removed 0 bases at V and 2 bases at J, with 11 bases between. Germline V gene lookup returns CDR1 SGHNT and CDR2 YYREEE (reference sequence). The CDR3 runs 15 residues. The CDR3 DNA reads TGTGCCAGCAGCTTGGCTCGGTCGAAAAACACTGAAGCTTTCTTT. It encodes CASSLARSKNTEAFF.

This clone was counted a few times. The rearrangement links TRBV4-1 to TRBJ1-1; D is perhaps TRBD1 (5 bases). Germline V CDR1 and CDR2: MGHRA, YSYEKL. There are 17 residues in the CDR3. V lost 4 bases and J 5 bases, leaving 23 bases between the germline ends. The CDR3 DNA reads as TGCGCCAGCAGCCTTGCCGGGACCCTCGTAGCGGGAACTGAAGCTTTCTTT. It encodes CASSLAGTLVAGTEAFF.

The chain employs TRBV21-1 and TRBJ2-6. TRBV21-1 is a recognized pseudogene. The CDR3 covers 20 residues. The CDR3 sequence is CASSKADLVPSLSGANVLTF. CDR3 nucleotides: TGTGCCAGCAGCAAAGCGGACCTTGTCCCCTCTCTCTCTGGGGCCAACGTCCTGACTTTC.

Only a few counts were recorded for this clone. The CDR3 nucleotides read TGTGCCAGCATTCGGGGGACAGGGGTCTCTAGAGATACGCAGTATTTT. Amino acid sequence: CASIRGTGVSRDTQYF. This chain joins TRBV28 and TRBJ2-3, with 10 bases aligning to TRBD1. Trimming removed 7 bases from V and 5 bases from J; junction bases left unmatched: 12. This CDR3 comprises 16 residues. Germline assignment: CDR1 MDHEN and CDR2 SYDVKM.

The chain uses TRBV20-1 and TRBJ2-3, with D tentatively TRBD2 (6 bases). The CDR3 has 10 amino acids. Germline CDR1 DFQATT, CDR2 SNEGSKA (reference sequence). V was cut by 5 bases and J by 6 bases, with 6 bases left in between. The CDR3 sequence is CSAGGDTQYF. The CDR3 coding sequence is TGCAGTGCTGGGGGGGATACGCAGTATTTT.

The chain combines TRBV28 with TRBJ2-7, with 11 bases fitting TRBD2. Germline assignment: CDR1 MDHEN and CDR2 SYDVKM. J gave up 5 bases and V 7 bases, and 10 bases lay outside the gene matches. This CDR3 is 15 amino acids long. CDR3 protein: CASIPLAGEGNEQYF. CDR3 DNA sequence: TGTGCCAGCATTCCACTAGCGGGAGAAGGGAACGAGCAGTACTTC. The full variable domain, its missing parts supplied by reference TRBV28 and TRBJ2-7, is DVKVTQSSRYLVKRTGEKVFLECVQDMDHENMFWYRQDPGLGLRLIYFSYDVKMKEKGDIPEGYSVSREKKERFSLILESASTNQTSMYLCASIPLAGEGNEQYFGPGTRLTVT.

The CDR3 DNA reads TGTGCCAGCAGCCCCCGACTGGACTACGAGCAGTACTTC. Translated: CASSPRLDYEQYF. J is TRBJ2-7 and V is TRBV3-1 (or the pseudogene TRBV3-2); D not certain. The V gene's germline CDR1 is LGHDT and CDR2 YNNKEL (reference sequence). V lost 4 bases to trimming and J lost 3 bases, with 10 bases between them. The CDR3 runs 13 residues.

V gene TRBV14 combines with J gene TRBJ2-7; D not resolved. The ends were cut back, 4 bases at V and 2 bases at J, with 12 bases in the middle. Germline CDR1 and CDR2: SGHDN and FVKESK. CDR3 size: 14 residues. CDR3 amino acids: CASSPSTTTYEQYF. CDR3 bases: TGTGCCAGCAGCCCATCAACCACTACCTACGAGCAGTACTTC. The variable domain in full, completed from reference TRBV14 and TRBJ2-7, reads EAGVTQFPSHSVIEKGQTVTLRCDPISGHDNLYWYRRVMGKEIKFLLHFVKESKQDESGMPNNRFLAERTGGTYSTLKVQPAELEDSGVYFCASSPSTTTYEQYFGPGTRLTVT.

This clone was seen a single time. The gene calls are TRBV4-2 and TRBJ1-5, with D unclear. V lost 0 bases and J 4 bases, leaving 7 bases between the germline ends. Per the germline V gene, CDR1 is LGHNA and CDR2 is YNFKEQ. This CDR3 region has 14 residues. As DNA, the CDR3 is TGTGCCAGCAGCCAAGATCTCTCGAATCAGCCCCAGCATTTT. This sequence encodes CASSQDLSNQPQHF.

The V call is TRBV7-2, the J call TRBJ1-4; D possibly corresponds to TRBD1 (6 bases). CDR1 SGHTA and CDR2 FQGNSA come from the germline V gene. This CDR3 region has 18 residues. The ends were cut back, 2 bases at V and 0 bases at J, with 16 bases in the middle. The CDR3 DNA reads as TGTGCCAGCAGCTTAAAAGGTCAGGGGCGCTCAACTAATGAAAAACTGTTTTTT. Amino acids: CASSLKGQGRSTNEKLFF.

The chain uses TRBV3-1 (or the pseudogene TRBV3-2) and TRBJ2-2, with 10 bases lining up with TRBD2. The germline CDR1 and CDR2 sequences are LGHDT and YNNKEL (reference sequence). Trimming removed 4 bases from V and 1 base from J; junction bases left unmatched: 3. The CDR3 runs 16 residues. CDR3 amino acids: CASSRGTSENTGELFF. The CDR3 bases are TGTGCCAGCAGCCGAGGGACTAGCGAGAACACCGGGGAGCTGTTTTTT.

The chain combines TRBV6-6 with TRBJ2-5, with 9 bases that match TRBD1. The V segment lost 4 bases and the J segment 5 bases; nucleotides outside the gene matches: 11. The CDR3 runs 16 residues. Germline CDR1 MNHNY, CDR2 SVGAGI (reference sequence). In DNA form, the CDR3 reads TGTGCCAGCAGTTCGCTTACCGGGACAGGGATGGAGACCCAGTACTTC. Amino acid sequence: CASSSLTGTGMETQYF.

The chain links TRBV6-5 to TRBJ1-1, with 9 bases that match TRBD1. V lost 6 bases, J lost 5 bases, and 7 bases stayed unmatched. Germline V gene data show CDR1 as MNHEY and CDR2 as SVGAGI. The CDR3 covers 14 residues. The CDR3 region has the DNA TGTGCCAGCAGGGGGGACAGGGAATTGACTGAAGCTTTCTTT. Protein sequence: CASRGDRELTEAFF.

The chain carries TRBV5-1 and TRBJ2-3; TRBD2 might be the D (6 bases). Germline CDR1 and CDR2: SGHRS and YFSETQ. V was pared by 0 bases and J by 6 bases, with 11 bases between. The CDR3 loop spans 14 amino acids. The CDR3 nucleotides are TGCGCCAGCAGCTTGGCGGCGGGGAGGGATACGCAGTATTTT. This translates into CASSLAAGRDTQYF.

The chain couples TRBV7-3 to TRBJ2-1; 9 nucleotides align to TRBD1. This CDR3 has 14 residues. Germline CDR1 is SGHTA and CDR2 is FQGTGA. V lost 0 bases and J lost 9; bases outside the gene matches: 3. Here the CDR3 DNA reads TGTGCCAGCAGCTTAACCGGGACAGGGATTGAGCAGTTCTTC. This encodes CASSLTGTGIEQFF.

With regard to this clone: Other DNA sequences from this sample encode an identical CDR3 as well. The rearrangement joins TRBV18 to TRBJ2-5, with D unresolved. Germline CDR1 reads KGHSH; CDR2 reads LQKENI. The CDR3 runs 11 residues. V was trimmed by 6 bases and J by 2 bases, leaving 4 bases between them. CDR3: CASSLQETQYF. CDR3 DNA: TGTGCCAGCTCCCTTCAAGAGACCCAGTACTTC.

This clone occurred a few times. The CDR3 bases are TGTGCCAGCAGCCAACCTCCCAGGACAAGGAGAGGTGAAAAACTGTTTTTT. Its translation: CASSQPPRTRRGEKLFF. The chain has TRBV4-2 and TRBJ1-4; TRBD1 might be the D (5 bases). The V gene's germline CDR1 is LGHNA and CDR2 YNFKEQ. V was cut by 2 bases and J by 7 bases, with 20 bases left in between. The length of the CDR3 is 17 residues.

The V gene is TRBV14, the J gene TRBJ1-1, with unresolved D. This CDR3 has 14 residues. V was clipped by 5 bases and J by 3 bases, with 13 bases between them. Germline-derived CDR1 and CDR2 are SGHDN and FVKESK. DNA of the CDR3: TGTGCCAGCAGCAGGGTTAGTGGGTACACTGAAGCTTTCTTT. Amino acid sequence: CASSRVSGYTEAFF.